This T cell receptor (beta chain) was obtained from a study of beta chain features in type 1 diabetes. Expressed TCRB transcripts were sequenced, since all the RNA that had been isolated was reverse transcribed. Sequenced by immunoSEQ multiplex PCR; TCRdb stores in-frame clones only, minus some. The data contain under 950,000 clones, 15% to 20% of them singletons. V gave up 4 bases and J gave up 4 bases; unmatched junction bases: 7. Germline values: CDR1 SQVTM, CDR2 ANQGSEA. The CDR3 covers 14 residues. The rearrangement joins TRBV29-1 to TRBJ2-1, with 7 bases fitting TRBD1. The sequence derives from a woman aged 18 to 35 in good health. The sample consisted of naive CD4+ T cells from blood. This chain's CDR3 is CSVVRQGSYNEQFF. CDR3 sequence (DNA): TGCAGCGTTGTAAGACAGGGATCATACAATGAGCAGTTCTTC.